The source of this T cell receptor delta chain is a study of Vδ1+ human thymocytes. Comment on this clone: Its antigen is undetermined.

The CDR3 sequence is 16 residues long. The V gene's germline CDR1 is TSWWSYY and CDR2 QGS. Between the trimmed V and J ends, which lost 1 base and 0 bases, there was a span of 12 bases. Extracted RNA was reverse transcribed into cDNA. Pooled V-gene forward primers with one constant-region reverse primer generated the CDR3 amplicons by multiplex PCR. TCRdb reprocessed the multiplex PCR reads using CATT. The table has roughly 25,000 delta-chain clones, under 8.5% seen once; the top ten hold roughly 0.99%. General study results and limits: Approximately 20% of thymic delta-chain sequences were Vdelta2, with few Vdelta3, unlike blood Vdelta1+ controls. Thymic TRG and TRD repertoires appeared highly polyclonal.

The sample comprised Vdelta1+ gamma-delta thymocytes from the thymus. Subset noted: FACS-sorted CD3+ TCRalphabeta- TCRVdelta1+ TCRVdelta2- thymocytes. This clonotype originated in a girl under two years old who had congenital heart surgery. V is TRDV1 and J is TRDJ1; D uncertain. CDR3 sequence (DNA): TGTGCTCTTGGGGAACGGTGGGCCGAGTACACCGATAAACTCATCTTT. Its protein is CALGERWAEYTDKLIF.